Listed below are T cell receptor beta chains from one sample, sequenced in a study of OX40 agonist ivuxolimab in advanced cancers. Here immunoSEQ multiplex PCR was the method, and the copy in TCRdb shows in-frame clones only, minus some. In the table there are roughly 74,000 clones, 85% to 90% of which are singletons. This sample comprised CD4+ or CD8+ T cells sorted from blood, obtained in a trial of the OX40 agonist ivuxolimab. These TCRs come from an adult with an advanced solid tumor such as melanoma, head and neck, liver or kidney cancer. CDR3s include the opening cysteine and the closing phenylalanine or tryptophan. The order of the fields is J gene, D gene, V gene, clone size, CDR3 protein, CDR3 DNA. The D gene is left open where the match is weak. Rows give clone size only sometimes, using once, few, many, or a class for an expanded clone.

J gene: TRBJ1-4
D gene: -
V gene: TRBV11-3
clone size: -
CDR3 protein: CASSDDEKLFF
CDR3 DNA: TGTGCCAGCAGCGACGATGAAAAACTGTTTTTT

J gene: TRBJ1-5
D gene: TRBD1
V gene: TRBV19
clone size: -
CDR3 protein: CASRTQGARDQPQHF
CDR3 DNA: TGTGCCAGTAGAACACAGGGGGCGCGAGATCAGCCCCAGCATTTT

J gene: TRBJ1-6
D gene: -
V gene: TRBV27
clone size: few
CDR3 protein: CASSLSGSANSPLHF
CDR3 DNA: TGTGCCAGCAGTCTCTCCGGGAGCGCTAATTCACCCCTCCACTTT

J gene: TRBJ2-1
D gene: -
V gene: TRBV10-3
clone size: -
CDR3 protein: CAIRPKGERFFPQFF
CDR3 DNA: TGTGCCATCAGGCCCAAGGGGGAGCGATTTTTCCCCCAGTTCTTC

J gene: TRBJ1-3
D gene: -
V gene: TRBV20-1
clone size: -
CDR3 protein: CSAAGNTIYF
CDR3 DNA: TGCAGTGCAGCCGGAAACACCATATATTTT

J gene: TRBJ2-7
D gene: TRBD1
V gene: TRBV5-1
clone size: -
CDR3 protein: CASSLVGTGGEQYF
CDR3 DNA: TGCGCCAGCAGCTTGGTTGGGACAGGGGGCGAGCAGTACTTC

J gene: TRBJ2-2
D gene: -
V gene: TRBV10-3
clone size: -
CDR3 protein: CAISEDFDGKNTGELFF
CDR3 DNA: TGTGCCATCAGTGAGGATTTTGACGGGAAGAACACCGGGGAGCTGTTTTTT

J gene: TRBJ2-1
D gene: TRBD2
V gene: TRBV7-3
clone size: -
CDR3 protein: CASSLWTSGTNEQFF
CDR3 DNA: TGTGCCAGCAGCTTATGGACTAGCGGAACCAATGAGCAGTTCTTC

J gene: TRBJ1-2
D gene: TRBD1
V gene: TRBV5-1
clone size: few
CDR3 protein: CASSRGQGANYGYTF
CDR3 DNA: TGCGCCAGCTCGAGGGGGCAGGGGGCGAACTATGGCTACACCTTC

J gene: TRBJ1-1
D gene: -
V gene: TRBV20-1
clone size: -
CDR3 protein: CSAWENTEAFF
CDR3 DNA: TGCAGTGCGTGGGAGAACACTGAAGCTTTCTTT

J gene: TRBJ2-5
D gene: -
V gene: TRBV5-6
clone size: -
CDR3 protein: CASSLRVGQETQYF
CDR3 DNA: TGTGCCAGCAGCTTGCGAGTGGGTCAAGAGACCCAGTACTTC